The 30 T cell receptor beta chains presented below share a single source sample, sequenced in a study of T-cell reconstitution after alpha-beta-depleted transplantation in children. TCRbeta library preparation incorporated unique molecular identifiers. One entry per CDR3 protein results from TCRdb running MiXCR on the PCR reads. The data contain 150,000 to 250,000 distinct CDR3 sequences, roughly 6.5% of them singletons. The material sequenced was PBMCs, taken before TCRalphabeta/CD19-depleted stem cell transplant. These receptors were taken from a girl in the first two years of life with combined immunodeficiency, due to receive a stem cell transplant.

This clonotype was picked up many times. The rearrangement uses TRBV27 and TRBJ2-7; the D is unclear. The CDR3 loop spans 13 amino acids. Per the germline V gene, CDR1 is MNHEY and CDR2 is SMNVEV (reference sequence). The germline V and J ends were trimmed by 1 base and 2 bases, with 6 bases remaining between them. CDR3 DNA sequence: TGTGCCAGCAGTTTATTCGGGCCCTACGAGCAGTACTTC. Its translation is CASSLFGPYEQYF.

This clonotype occurred many times. CDR3 DNA sequence: TGTGCCAGCAGCTTGGGGTTGGCGGGACAGAACACCGGGGAGCTGTTTTTT. As protein: CASSLGLAGQNTGELFF. The V gene is TRBV11-2, the J gene TRBJ2-2; TRBD1 or TRBD2 may be the D gene (6 bases each). V dropped 3 bases and J dropped 1 base, with 15 bases sitting between them. CDR1 SGHAT and CDR2 FQNNGV come from the germline V gene. This CDR3 is 17 amino acids long. The variable domain in full, completed from reference TRBV11-2 and TRBJ2-2, reads EAGVAQSPRYKIIEKRQSVAFWCNPISGHATLYWYQQILGQGPKLLIQFQNNGVVDDSQLPKDRFSAERLKGVDSTLKIQPAKLEDSAVYLCASSLGLAGQNTGELFFGEGSRLTVL.

Many counts were recorded for this clonotype. CDR3 DNA: TGTGCCAGCAGCTTAGATTCAGGCCTGCAAGAGACCCAGTACTTC. Translated, it gives CASSLDSGLQETQYF. V and J are TRBV7-8 and TRBJ2-5; no firm D call. This CDR3 is built from 15 residues. The germline V gene has CDR1 SGHVS and CDR2 FQNEAQ. The V gene lost 1 base and the J gene lost 2 bases, with 11 bases spanning the gap. Using reference TRBV7-8 and TRBJ2-5 for the parts outside the CDR3, the full variable domain is GAGVSQSPRYKVAKRGQDVALRCDPISGHVSLFWYQQALGQGPEFLTYFQNEAQLDKSGLPSDRFFAERPEGSVSTLKIQRTQQEDSAVYLCASSLDSGLQETQYFGPGTRLLVL.

The table lists this clonotype with many counts. This chain joins TRBV12-3 or TRBV12-4 and TRBJ2-3, with a weak D call TRBD2 (7 bases). With 6 bases removed from V and 2 bases from J, the gap between germline ends came to 12 bases. This CDR3 spans 14 amino acids. The CDR3 region is CASREGGVTDTQYF. CDR3 nucleotides: TGTGCCAGCAGGGAGGGGGGGGTCACAGATACGCAGTATTTT.

This clonotype was observed a few times. This chain uses TRBV7-2 with TRBJ2-1, with 14 positions matching TRBD2. The germline V gene encodes CDR1 SGHTA and CDR2 FQGNSA. V shed 5 bases, J shed 4 bases, and the junction held 7 bases outside the gene matches. The CDR3 contains 17 residues. The CDR3 nucleotides are TGTGCCAGCAGCCGGGGACTAGCGGGAGCGGGGTACAATGAGCAGTTCTTC. Protein product: CASSRGLAGAGYNEQFF.

In its sample, this clonotype was seen many times. V is TRBV20-1 and J is TRBJ2-7; possibly TRBD2 for D (6 bases). The germline V gene has CDR1 DFQATT and CDR2 SNEGSKA (reference sequence). The ends were cut back, 3 bases at V and 2 bases at J, with 14 bases in the middle. This CDR3 contains 14 residues. The CDR3 sequence is CSASPSGLPYEQYF. CDR3 DNA sequence: TGCAGTGCTAGCCCCAGCGGGCTACCCTACGAGCAGTACTTC.

There are many counts of this clonotype. This chain joins TRBV6-5 and TRBJ2-1; D remains ambiguous. This CDR3 region has 13 residues. Germline V gene sequence: CDR1 MNHEY, CDR2 SVGAGI. Deletions cut 1 base from V and 5 bases from J, with 6 bases between. As DNA, the CDR3 is TGTGCCAGCAGTTACTTCCAAAACAATGAGCAGTTCTTC. This translates into CASSYFQNNEQFF.

This clonotype was picked up many times. V usage is TRBV15 and J usage is TRBJ2-1; 11 bases fit TRBD2. This CDR3 contains 19 residues. V lost 1 base to trimming and J lost 0 bases; unmatched junction nucleotides: 8. In germline, CDR1 is LNHNV, CDR2 YYDKDF (reference sequence). The CDR3 protein is CATSRVVSGRASSYNEQFF. The CDR3 DNA follows: TGTGCCACCAGCAGAGTGGTTAGCGGGAGGGCCAGCTCCTACAATGAGCAGTTCTTC.

The chain recombines TRBV2 with TRBJ2-3; 9 bases agree with TRBD2. The CDR3 sequence is 19 residues long. CDR1 is SNHLY, CDR2 FYNNEI, per germline. Trimming removed 2 bases from V and 1 base from J; junction bases left unmatched: 13. CDR3 residues: CASSEIAGDGEGGTDTQYF. The CDR3 DNA reads as TGTGCCAGCAGTGAAATAGCGGGAGACGGGGAAGGGGGCACAGATACGCAGTATTTT.

This clonotype was observed many times. This sequence joins TRBV10-3 and TRBJ2-3, with 10 bases identical to TRBD2. CDR1 is ENHRY and CDR2 is SYGVKD in the germline V gene. The ends lost 3 bases at V and 0 bases at J; junction bases unmatched: 3. This CDR3 is built from 16 residues. The CDR3 reads CAISEIAGGSTDTQYF. The CDR3 nucleotides read TGTGCCATCAGTGAAATAGCGGGGGGTAGCACAGATACGCAGTATTTT.

This clonotype was counted many times. The J gene is TRBJ2-3, the V gene TRBV4-1, with D unclear. The CDR3 is 14 amino acids. V lost 0 bases, J lost 3 bases, and 7 bases lay in between. In germline, CDR1 is MGHRA, CDR2 YSYEKL. CDR3 nucleotide sequence: TGCGCCAGCAGCCAAGAAACACCGACAGATACGCAGTATTTT. Its protein product is CASSQETPTDTQYF.

This clonotype has just a few counts. The chain joins TRBV4-3 to TRBJ1-1; 11 positions match TRBD1. V trimming: 4 bases; J trimming: 0 bases; junction bases outside the gene matches: 13. The CDR3 runs 19 residues. Per the germline V gene, CDR1 is LGHNA and CDR2 is YSLEER. The CDR3 region has the DNA TGCGCCAGCAGCCCGAGTTACGGACAGGGGGCGCTTGTGAACACTGAAGCTTTCTTT. It codes for CASSPSYGQGALVNTEAFF.

This clonotype was seen ten or more times. V is TRBV7-2 and J is TRBJ1-2; D remains unclear. V shed 2 bases and J shed 2 bases, with 6 bases lying between them. In germline, CDR1 is SGHTA, CDR2 FQGNSA. The CDR3 has 13 residues. CDR3 nucleotide sequence: TGTGCCAGCAGCTTACCGGGGAACTATGGCTACACCTTC. It is translated as CASSLPGNYGYTF.

The table lists this clonotype with many counts. J is TRBJ2-1 and V is TRBV15; 8 nucleotides line up with TRBD2. This CDR3 has 17 amino acids. V shed 0 bases, J shed 10 bases, and the junction held 14 bases outside the gene matches. Per germline, CDR1 LNHNV and CDR2 YYDKDF (reference sequence). As DNA, the CDR3 is TGTGCCACCAGCAGAGAGCGGGAGGTCCCCAATAATGGGGAGCAGTTCTTC. It is translated as CATSREREVPNNGEQFF.

This clonotype was recorded at least ten times. The rearrangement joins TRBV27 to TRBJ2-1; no clear D gene. This CDR3 is 13 amino acids long. Trimming removed 2 bases at V and 6 bases at J, with 8 bases between. Germline lookup yields CDR1 MNHEY and CDR2 SMNVEV (reference sequence). The CDR3 is CASSLTAGNEQFF. CDR3 nucleotides: TGTGCCAGCAGTTTAACGGCCGGCAATGAGCAGTTCTTC.

The gene calls are TRBV6-1 and TRBJ2-5, with 8 nucleotides matching TRBD1. V was pared by 10 bases and J by 5 bases, with 12 bases of the junction left unmatched. Germline V gene sequence: CDR1 MNHNS, CDR2 SASEGT. This CDR3 spans 14 amino acids. The CDR3 DNA follows: TGTGCCACCCAGGGGGCCGCCGGGTTGGAGACCCAGTACTTC. It specifies CATQGAAGLETQYF.

This clonotype has a count of ten or more. The J gene is TRBJ2-3, the V gene TRBV7-3; TRBD2 agrees at 8 bases. CDR1 and CDR2 from the germline V gene are SGHTA and FQGTGA. This CDR3 has 17 amino acids. The V segment lost 5 bases and the J segment 0 bases; nucleotides outside the gene matches: 10. The CDR3 DNA reads as TGTGCCAGCAGCCCATCTATAGCGGGGTTTAGCACAGATACGCAGTATTTT. It yields the protein CASSPSIAGFSTDTQYF.

The sample holds many counts of this clonotype. V and J are TRBV5-5 and TRBJ2-1, with D unresolved. Trimming took 0 bases from V and 7 from J, leaving 17 bases between them. Germline lookup yields CDR1 SGHKS and CDR2 YYEKEE (reference sequence). The CDR3 spans 16 residues. The CDR3 loop is CASSLARQFLGNEQFF. CDR3 coding DNA: TGTGCCAGCAGCTTGGCCAGGCAGTTCCTGGGAAATGAGCAGTTCTTC.

This clonotype was counted only a few times. The chain couples TRBV4-2 to TRBJ2-1; 7 positions agree with TRBD2. The CDR3 has 13 residues. V shed 1 base and J 9 bases; nucleotides not matched to a gene: 3. Germline V gene sequence: CDR1 LGHNA, CDR2 YNFKEQ. The CDR3 region has the DNA TGTGCCAGCAGCCAAGTAACGGGAGGTGAGCAGTTCTTC. This gives the protein CASSQVTGGEQFF.

This clonotype was seen many times. The rearrangement joins TRBV24-1 to TRBJ1-5, with D hard to call. The CDR3 covers 14 residues. Germline V gene data show CDR1 as KGHDR and CDR2 as SFDVKD. The V end was cut by 4 bases, the J end by 1 base, with 7 bases between. In nucleotides, the CDR3 is TGTGCCACCAGTGACGCGGGGAGCAATCAGCCCCAGCATTTT. It specifies CATSDAGSNQPQHF.

The chain has TRBV6-5 and TRBJ2-1, with 10 bases matching TRBD2. The length of the CDR3 is 17 residues. Germline lookup yields CDR1 MNHEY and CDR2 SVGAGI. Trimming took 0 bases from V and 10 from J; bases not matched to a gene: 12. The CDR3 region is CASSYSWELAGAGEQFF. The CDR3 coding sequence is TGTGCCAGCAGTTACTCATGGGAGCTAGCGGGGGCAGGGGAGCAGTTCTTC.

This clonotype was recorded many times. The chain employs TRBV20-1 and TRBJ2-1; TRBD2 matches at 14 bases. The germline V gene has CDR1 DFQATT and CDR2 SNEGSKA (reference sequence). The CDR3 runs 15 residues. The V and J ends lost 3 bases and 7 bases, in that order; junction bases with no gene match: 5. This chain's CDR3 is CSARGTSGSKNEQFF. The CDR3 nucleotides are TGCAGTGCTAGGGGGACTAGCGGGAGTAAAAATGAGCAGTTCTTC.

At least ten counts were recorded for this clonotype. The V and J genes are TRBV14 and TRBJ2-1, with D unclear. Germline V gene lookup returns CDR1 SGHDN and CDR2 FVKESK. The CDR3 loop spans 14 amino acids. Trimming pared 0 bases from V and 5 bases from J, leaving 8 bases between. The CDR3 DNA sequence: TGTGCCAGCAGCCAAGAAGGTACTCACAATGAGCAGTTCTTC. This encodes CASSQEGTHNEQFF. The entire variable domain, with the rest obtained from reference TRBV14 and TRBJ2-1, is as follows: EAGVTQFPSHSVIEKGQTVTLRCDPISGHDNLYWYRRVMGKEIKFLLHFVKESKQDESGMPNNRFLAERTGGTYSTLKVQPAELEDSGVYFCASSQEGTHNEQFFGPGTRLTVL.

The sample holds many counts of this clonotype. The gene calls are TRBV13 and TRBJ2-7; 9 nucleotides align to TRBD2. Looked up from germline, CDR1 is PRHDT and CDR2 is FYEKMQ (reference sequence). This CDR3 contains 15 residues. V dropped 7 bases and J dropped 1; count of bases not matched to a gene: 8. CDR3 in amino acids: CASTKSGRKSYEQYF. Written as DNA, the CDR3 is TGTGCCAGCACCAAAAGCGGGAGGAAATCCTACGAGCAGTACTTC.

The rearrangement links TRBV20-1 to TRBJ2-1; D not resolved. The CDR3 extends over 15 amino acids. CDR1 and CDR2 from the germline V gene are DFQATT and SNEGSKA (reference sequence). V shed 0 bases and J shed 0 bases, with 9 bases lying between them. The CDR3 loop is CSAREARDSYNEQFF. The CDR3 DNA sequence: TGCAGTGCTAGAGAGGCTAGGGACTCCTACAATGAGCAGTTCTTC.

This clonotype was counted a few times. The chain joins TRBV11-3 to TRBJ1-1; a weak D match, TRBD1 (6 bases). CDR3 length: 15 residues. Trimming took 5 bases from V and 0 from J, leaving 13 bases between them. CDR1 is SGHNT and CDR2 is YENEEA in the germline V gene. CDR3 sequence reads: CASSPNRAMNTEAFF. The CDR3 nucleotides read TGTGCCAGCAGCCCAAACAGGGCCATGAACACTGAAGCTTTCTTT.

This clonotype was picked up many times. The chain is built from TRBV25-1 and TRBJ1-1, with TRBD1 matching 8 bases. Germline V lookup: CDR1 MGHDK, CDR2 SYGVNS. The CDR3 is 14 amino acids. The J segment lost 0 bases and the V segment lost 3 bases, leaving 0 bases of the junction unmatched. CDR3 loop: CASSDRGLNTEAFF. The DNA for the CDR3 is TGTGCCAGCAGTGACAGGGGGCTGAACACTGAAGCTTTCTTT.

This clonotype was found many times. This sequence joins TRBV7-9 and TRBJ2-1; 9 bases agree with TRBD2. The CDR3 extends over 15 amino acids. CDR1 is SEHNR, CDR2 FQNEAQ, per germline (reference sequence). V gave up 3 bases and J gave up 6 bases; unmatched junction bases: 6. Here the CDR3 DNA reads TGTGCCAGCAGCTTGGGGCGGGGGGGAACCAATGAGCAGTTCTTC. Its translation is CASSLGRGGTNEQFF.

This clonotype was detected many times. Germline and junction disagree at one end, which may indicate a read error. The chain recombines TRBV29-1 with TRBJ2-2, with D perhaps being TRBD1 or TRBD2 (6 bases each). CDR3 length: 14 residues. The V gene's germline CDR1 is SQVTM and CDR2 ANQGSEA. CDR3 loop: CSVEGGLNTGELFF. The CDR3 DNA is TGCAGCGTAGAAGGGGGACTGAACACCGGGGAGCTGTTTTTT.

The table lists this clonotype with many counts. The chain links TRBV5-1 to TRBJ2-7; TRBD2 might be the D (6 bases). The V gene's germline CDR1 is SGHRS and CDR2 YFSETQ. CDR3 length: 15 residues. V was cut by 7 bases and J by 1 base, with 18 bases left in between. The CDR3 loop is CASQRAGLRSYEQYF. The DNA of the CDR3 is TGCGCCAGCCAACGGGCGGGATTGAGGTCCTACGAGCAGTACTTC. Looking up the rest from reference TRBV5-1 and TRBJ2-7 gives the full variable domain: KAGVTQTPRYLIKTRGQQVTLSCSPISGHRSVSWYQQTPGQGLQFLFEYFSETQRNKGNFPGRFSGRQFSNSRSEMNVSTLELGDSALYLCASQRAGLRSYEQYFGPGTRLTVT.